In its sample, the clone carrying this T cell receptor beta chain was seen many times. These data originate in a study of T cells in Graves' hyperthyroidism and ophthalmopathy. In the study overall: The initial diagnosis was the point when peripheral blood was collected, ahead of any treatment.

The length of the CDR3 is 17 residues. Germline loops: CDR1 SNHLY, CDR2 FYNNEI. V gave up 2 bases and J gave up 3 bases, with 19 bases separating them. Recently diagnosed hyperthyroidism of less than 2 months' duration affected patients aged 18 to 65. Investigators excluded patients with uncontrolled infection, other autoimmune disease, pregnancy or lactation. Template material for amplifying TCR beta CDR3 regions consisted of RNA transcripts. With the HTBI primer set, the TCR CDR3 went through a first round of RT-PCR. Each CDR3 protein gets one entry after TCRdb re-called the multiplex PCR reads with MiXCR. Of fewer than 450,000 distinct CDR3 sequences in the sample, about a sixth were seen once.

This chain links TRBV2 with TRBJ1-1; the D gene is possibly TRBD1 (5 bases). The TCR was taken from a woman in her 30s with Graves' hyperthyroidism that later progressed to Graves' ophthalmopathy. Sequenced sample: blood. This chain's CDR3 is CASSEKGKGRPYTEAFF. The CDR3 DNA reads as TGTGCCAGCAGTGAAAAGGGTAAGGGGAGGCCCTACACTGAAGCTTTCTTT.